This T cell receptor (beta chain) is drawn from a study of tumor-infiltrating lymphocytes in primary liver carcinoma. About the study: The five patients, who were men and women, ranged in age from 30 to 69 years.

Comments on this clonotype: Germline is not matched at one junction end, which may reflect a read error.

For each extraction, RNA and DNA were obtained together from about 20-30 mg of unsorted bulk tissue. Resecting the tumor surgically was how the patients' primary liver carcinoma was treated. No patient had received treatment, and all had chronic HBV infection. From about 0.5 ug of total RNA, TCR beta-specific cDNA was reverse-transcribed using a constant-region primer. Slightly modified ARM-PCR with three nested multiplex PCR rounds yielded TCR beta libraries. MiXCR was run by TCRdb on the multiplex PCR reads, yielding one entry per CDR3 protein. The data hold tens of thousands of distinct CDR3 sequences, with 70% to 80% observed a single time. This receptor was identified in a man in his forties or fifties with primary liver carcinoma and hepatitis B virus infection. Sequences were obtained from liver tumor tissue from sampling region 3. Noted subset: tumor region T3, left-lateral pole.

The CDR3, as DNA: TGCGCCAGCAGCCAAGACCCCCCTACCCTCCATAACACTGAAGCTTTCTTC. Translating it yields CASSQDPPTLHNTEAFF. This rearrangement joins TRBV4-1 to TRBJ1-1; no firm D call. Germline values: CDR1 MGHRA, CDR2 YSYEKL. This CDR3 has 17 residues.